Presented here are 8 T cell receptor beta chains from one specimen sequenced in a study of cytomegalovirus exposure and HLA in healthy donors. Vbeta (60) and Jbeta (13) primers were used in the PCR. Data came from immunoSEQ multiplex PCR; TCRdb stores just in-frame clones and leaves some out. This table holds about 160,000 clones, 80% found once. The source material was PBMCs. Source of these receptors: a man aged 18 to 29 in good health and CMV-seropositive.

The chain is built from TRBV27 and TRBJ1-1; D may be TRBD1 (6 bases). In germline, CDR1 is MNHEY, CDR2 SMNVEV (reference sequence). Trimming left V 4 bases short and J 0 bases short, with 27 bases between. The CDR3 consists of 20 residues. Here the CDR3 DNA reads TGTGCCAGCAGTTATGGAGTCCTTATAAGCGGACAGAACTTGAACACTGAAGCTTTCTTT. Its translation: CASSYGVLISGQNLNTEAFF.

This chain uses TRBV5-6 with TRBJ2-2, with D perhaps matching TRBD2 (5 bases). The CDR3 consists of 16 residues. Trimming stripped 5 bases from V and 0 bases from J, with 14 bases between. Germline CDR1 reads SGHDT; CDR2 reads YYEEEE. CDR3 in amino acids: CASSRPGFPNTGELFF. In nucleotides, the CDR3 is TGTGCCAGCAGTCGCCCGGGGTTTCCGAACACCGGGGAGCTGTTTTTT.

The chain couples TRBV12-5 to TRBJ2-1, with TRBD1 matching over 11 bases. Trimming took 1 base from V and 1 from J; bases not matched to a gene: 6. Germline values: CDR1 LGHNT, CDR2 FRNRAP. This CDR3 contains 18 residues. The CDR3 DNA reads TGTGCTAGTGGTTTGGGCGCCGGGACAGGGGGGTCCTACAATGAGCAGTTCTTC. Translating gives CASGLGAGTGGSYNEQFF.

The V call is TRBV4-1, the J call TRBJ2-3; unclear D gene. Trimming left V 0 bases short and J 4 bases short, with 5 bases between. The V gene's germline CDR1 is MGHRA and CDR2 YSYEKL. This CDR3 has 13 amino acids. The CDR3 here is CASSQDIADTQYF. The CDR3 nucleotides read TGCGCCAGCAGCCAAGATATCGCAGATACGCAGTATTTT.

This clone was recorded once. The chain employs TRBV5-6 and TRBJ2-3, with 10 bases fitting TRBD2. This CDR3 is built from 15 residues. From germline, CDR1 is SGHDT and CDR2 YYEEEE. J lost 4 bases, V lost 1 base, and 3 bases had no gene match. CDR3: CASSLPGLASDTQYF. CDR3 in DNA: TGTGCCAGCAGCTTGCCGGGACTAGCGTCAGATACGCAGTATTTT.

This chain connects TRBV10-2 to TRBJ2-7; D is perhaps TRBD2 (6 bases). The CDR3 is 14 residues long. The V end lost 6 bases, the J end lost 3 bases, and 15 bases lay between the germline ends. Germline lookup yields CDR1 WSHSY and CDR2 SAAADI. Here the CDR3 DNA reads TGCGCCAGCAGGGTGGCTAGCGTTCTCTACGAGCAGTACTTC. Translated, it gives CASRVASVLYEQYF.

The chain has TRBV2 and TRBJ1-1; TRBD1 is a possible D gene (5 bases). In germline, CDR1 is SNHLY, CDR2 FYNNEI. The V end was cut by 3 bases, the J end by 1 base, with 9 bases between. The CDR3 is made up of 14 amino acids. In DNA, the CDR3 is TGTGCCAGCAGTGATAACAGGAGGAACACTGAAGCTTTCTTT. Translated: CASSDNRRNTEAFF.

This clone appeared once. The V call is TRBV2, the J call TRBJ2-5, with D possibly TRBD1 on 6 matching bases. V was trimmed by 6 bases and J by 2 bases, leaving 16 bases between them. CDR1 is SNHLY and CDR2 is FYNNEI in the germline V gene. The CDR3 is 15 amino acids. Written as DNA, the CDR3 is TGTGCCAGCAGCGTCGGACAGCCGATTCAAGAGACCCAGTACTTC. It yields the protein CASSVGQPIQETQYF.